The 4 T cell receptor beta chains in this list originate from one sample, sequenced in a study of spatial heterogeneity in lung cancer (dated by TCRdb to between 2018 and 2021). The sample's time point label, decoded: sample taken at primary tumor resection. Without any cell sorting, TCR sequencing was performed on whole RNA extracted either from tumor and nontumor lung tissue or from cryopreserved PBMC samples. Libraries were made using 5' RACE. Sequencing relied on a NextSeq 500. In TCRdb, the public reads were trimmed at Q25 with fastp and aligned with MiXCR, with productive beta chains retained. Duplicate CDR3 protein sequences are folded into a single record with the most common DNA and genes. Counted in this sample were about 10,000 distinct CDR3 sequences; 5% to 6.5% of them appeared once. 25% to 30% of the sample rests with the top ten. Sequenced material: PBMCs, taken at surgery. Source of these receptors: a male donor with early-stage non-small cell lung cancer.

This clonotype occurred many times. The V gene is TRBV29-1, the J gene TRBJ2-2; TRBD2 is a possible D gene (6 bases). The germline CDR1 and CDR2 sequences are SQVTM and ANQGSEA. V was pared by 5 bases and J by 5 bases, with 15 bases between. There are 14 residues in the CDR3. As DNA, the CDR3 is TGCAGCGTTCGGACGGGGACTTTAACCGGGGAGCTGTTTTTT. Its protein is CSVRTGTLTGELFF.

This clonotype was observed at least ten times. J is TRBJ2-1 and V is TRBV7-2, with D uncertain. Deletions cut 0 bases from V and 9 bases from J, with 3 bases between. This CDR3 is 11 amino acids long. Looked up from germline, CDR1 is SGHTA and CDR2 is FQGNSA. The CDR3 is CASSLAVEQFF. The CDR3 DNA follows: TGTGCCAGCAGCTTAGCAGTTGAGCAGTTCTTC.

There are many counts of this clonotype. The chain has TRBV21-1 and TRBJ2-3; TRBD2, the D gene given by the table, was not confirmed from the DNA. TRBV21-1 represents a pseudogene. This CDR3 comprises 16 residues. CDR3 bases: TGTGCCAGCAGCAGGCATGGTAGCGGGATTACAGATACGCAGTATTTT. This translates into CASSRHGSGITDTQYF.

This chain links TRBV5-1 with TRBJ2-7; D is uncertain. With 0 bases removed from V and 0 bases from J, the gap between germline ends came to 10 bases. CDR1 and CDR2 from the germline V gene are SGHRS and YFSETQ. The CDR3 spans 15 residues. This CDR3 reads CASSLGRMSSYEQYF. CDR3 nucleotides: TGCGCCAGCAGCTTGGGGCGGATGAGCTCCTACGAGCAGTACTTC.